This entry is about one T cell receptor beta chain. No antigen is known for it. This specimen belongs to a study of regulatory T cells in long-lasting Graves disease. This sample's time point: newly diagnosed GD, antithyroid drugs for less than 3 months. RNA from PBMCs was the source of the TCR library. Points from the study as a whole: Patients with persistent Graves' had lower TCR diversity than newly diagnosed patients.

Germline V gene lookup returns CDR1 GTSNPN and CDR2 SVGIG (reference sequence). V lost 0 bases, J lost 6 bases, and 9 bases lay in between. CDR3 length: 14 amino acids. The authors built TCR beta libraries using iRepertoire HTBI primers and Arm-PCR of CDR3 regions. TCRdb fed the multiplex PCR reads into MiXCR, producing one record per CDR3 protein. The sample has roughly 510,000 distinct CDR3 sequences; around 16% are singletons. The sample also formed part of further work on T cells in Graves' hyperthyroidism and ophthalmopathy. That publication notes: Graves' hyperthyroidism without ophthalmopathy progression within 18 months was termed stable. Using the HTBI primer set, a first-round RT-PCR was run on the TCR CDR3.

Sequences were derived from peripheral blood mononuclear cells (PBMCs), sampled at new diagnosis, from a patient treated with antithyroid drugs. The chain employs TRBV30 and TRBJ1-6; weak D call: TRBD1 (6 bases). This sequence originates from a young man with Graves disease. The CDR3 coding sequence is TGTGCCTGGAGTGTACCAGGGGCTAATTCACCCCTCCACTTT. It encodes CAWSVPGANSPLHF.